Sequencing of this TCR beta chain was carried out in a study of multiple sclerosis patients with progressive multifocal leukoencephalopathy. Whole-study findings and limits: Before and during natalizumab, the clones expanded at PML already existed.

Time point: about 13 months of natalizumab therapy. Multiple sclerosis patients on natalizumab who never developed PML served as longitudinally sampled controls. Prior interferon beta treatment was universal, and the PML patients were all female. Remarks on this clone: Antigen unknown.

Trimming left V 3 bases short and J 6 bases short, with 14 bases between. The CDR3 spans 14 residues. Germline V gene lookup returns CDR1 SGHNT and CDR2 YYREEE (reference sequence). This table comes from immunoSEQ multiplex PCR, and its TCRdb copy is limited to in-frame clones, with some not included. This sample carries around 27,000 clones, around 89% of them seen once, and the ten largest clones take about 1.3%. The source material was PBMCs, sampled from a patient treated with natalizumab. This sequence originates from a human donor with multiple sclerosis. The V call is TRBV5-4, the J call TRBJ2-3; a weak D match, TRBD2 (5 bases). The CDR3 protein is CASSWAQPGDTQYF. CDR3 sequence (DNA): TGTGCCAGCAGCTGGGCTCAGCCGGGGGATACGCAGTATTTT.